This entry features one T cell receptor beta chain sequence. What it binds is not known. This entry comes from a study of long-term antiretroviral therapy in people with HIV. Overall study findings and caveats: The ART regimens used between the mid-2000s and the late 2010s may be less effective than current ones. ART adherence, viral resistance and therapy changes went undocumented.

Germline V lookup: CDR1 LNHDA, CDR2 SQIVND (reference sequence). The CDR3 sequence is 14 residues long. Losses at the gene ends were 8 bases for V and 6 bases for J; bases not matched to a gene: 6. At the survey level, the v3.0 immunoSEQ assay was run. Sequencing used immunoSEQ multiplex PCR; TCRdb keeps in-frame clones, though not all of them. Counted here are some 22,000 clones, more than 70% occurring once; the ten biggest clones make up 8.1%. Treated in the United States were all of the participants with HIV. Held in samples before DNA extraction were 1-10 million cryopreserved PBMC. Sequencing was performed on unsorted PBMCs, taken at the start of antiretroviral therapy. The TCR comes from a man over 45 with HIV. This chain joins TRBV19 and TRBJ2-3; TRBD2 aligns across 12 bases. The CDR3 nucleotides read TGTGCCAGTGTGACTAGCGGGGGCCACGATACGCAGTATTTT. This gives the protein CASVTSGGHDTQYF. Full variable domain (missing parts from reference TRBV19 and TRBJ2-3): DGGITQSPKYLFRKEGQNVTLSCEQNLNHDAMYWYRQDPGQGLRLIYYSQIVNDFQKGDIAEGYSVSREKKESFPLTVTSAQKNPTAFYLCASVTSGGHDTQYFGPGTRLTVL.